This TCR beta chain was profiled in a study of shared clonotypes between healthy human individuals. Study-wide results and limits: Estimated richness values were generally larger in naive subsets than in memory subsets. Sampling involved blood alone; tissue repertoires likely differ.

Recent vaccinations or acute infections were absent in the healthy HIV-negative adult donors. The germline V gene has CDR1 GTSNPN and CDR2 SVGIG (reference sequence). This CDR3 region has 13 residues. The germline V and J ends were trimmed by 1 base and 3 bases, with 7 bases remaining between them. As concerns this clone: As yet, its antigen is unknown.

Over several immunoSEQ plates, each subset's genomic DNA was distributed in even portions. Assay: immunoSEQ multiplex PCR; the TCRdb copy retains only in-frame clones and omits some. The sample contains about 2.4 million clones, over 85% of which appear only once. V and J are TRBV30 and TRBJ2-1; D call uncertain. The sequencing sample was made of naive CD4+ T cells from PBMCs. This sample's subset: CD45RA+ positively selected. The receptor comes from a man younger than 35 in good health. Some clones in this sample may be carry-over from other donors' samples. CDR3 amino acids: CAWSEDNYNEQFF. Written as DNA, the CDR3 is TGTGCCTGGAGTGAAGACAACTACAATGAGCAGTTCTTC.